This T cell receptor (beta chain) was captured in a study of blood T cell repertoires in COVID-19. Study as a whole: Italy, Spain and the United States were the sources of the convalescent and acute COVID-19 samples. T cells, B-cell-depleted T cells, or PBMCs supplied cDNA or gDNA.

Germline V gene data show CDR1 as LGHDT and CDR2 as YNNKEL (reference sequence). This CDR3 has 14 amino acids. For this clone: The junction differs from germline at one of its ends, possibly a read error.

Study processing details: Reference gene primer amplification gave nucleated cell count estimates. Profiling relied on immunoSEQ multiplex PCR, and the TCRdb table lists in-frame clones only, not all of them. That table supplies the V and J calls and clone size; D and trimming were determined from the DNA. Of around 70,000 clones in the sample, approximately 85% were seen once. This chain joins TRBV3-1 (or the pseudogene TRBV3-2) and TRBJ1-2, with D maybe TRBD1 (5 bases). The source is a human donor in a cohort sampled during active COVID-19. The sample was peripheral blood. The CDR3 sequence is CASSPEAGRGLGYF. CDR3 DNA: TGTGCCAGCAGCCCAGAGGCAGGGAGGGGTCTGGGGTACTTC.